The 20 T cell receptor beta chains below come from one sample, sequenced in a study of molecular identifiers for immune sequencing clone quantification. Each CDR3 protein gets one entry after TCRdb re-called the PCR reads with MiXCR. There are a few hundred thousand distinct CDR3 sequences in the sample; 20% to 25% occur only once, and under 0.85% lies in the top ten. The sequenced sample was naive CD8+ T cells from blood, with Jurkat cell RNA spiked in. The sample's subset: FACS-sorted CD8+CD4-CCR7+CD45RA+ naive T cells. These receptors came from a human donor in good health. Some libraries in this study had Jurkat cell RNA spiked in.

This clonotype has more than one count but fewer than ten. V is TRBV3-1 and J is TRBJ1-5, with a tentative D call TRBD1 (5 bases). Trimming pared 1 base from V and 2 bases from J, leaving 15 bases between. The CDR3 is 17 residues long. Germline CDR1 reads LGHDT; CDR2 reads YNNKEL (reference sequence). The CDR3 bases are TGTGCCAGCAGCCAAGGAGGAGTCCAGGGAGGCAATCAGCCCCAGCATTTT. This gives the protein CASSQGGVQGGNQPQHF.

A word on this clonotype: No conserved phenylalanine or tryptophan ends this CDR3, so it is likely a read error. V and J are TRBV5-3 and TRBJ1-3; TRBD1 agrees at 10 bases. TRBV5-3 is known as an ORF, though its function is uncertain. The CDR3 contains 20 residues. This CDR3 reads CASSSGIGTGVLGARNTIYS. In DNA, the CDR3 is TGTGCCAGCAGCTCGGGGATCGGGACAGGGGTTTTGGGAGCCCGAAACACCATATATTCT.

Many counts were recorded for this clonotype. The chain couples TRBV25-1 to TRBJ2-1; D remains ambiguous. Germline lookup yields CDR1 MGHDK and CDR2 SYGVNS. Trimming cost V 9 bases and J 4 bases, with 10 bases left between them. The CDR3 has 12 residues. The CDR3 coding sequence is TGTGCCAGTGGCAGCCTATACAATGAGCAGTTCTTC. Translation gives CASGSLYNEQFF.

As regards this clonotype: Just one base apart from a much larger clone, this may be a read error. The gene calls are TRBV5-1 and TRBJ2-7; D unresolved. The CDR3 has 13 amino acids. The germline V gene encodes CDR1 SGHRS and CDR2 YFSETQ. The CDR3 DNA reads as TGCGCCAGCAGCACCACCCCCTCCTACGGGCAGTACTTC. It specifies CASSTTPSYGQYF. Using reference TRBV5-1 and TRBJ2-7 for the parts outside the CDR3, the full variable domain is KAGVTQTPRYLIKTRGQQVTLSCSPISGHRSVSWYQQTPGQGLQFLFEYFSETQRNKGNFPGRFSGRQFSNSRSEMNVSTLELGDSALYLCASSTTPSYGQYFGPGTRLTVT.

This clonotype was detected many times. V and J are TRBV7-9 and TRBJ2-5; D is perhaps TRBD1 (5 bases). The CDR3 is made up of 15 amino acids. V was shortened by 4 bases and J by 3 bases, with 15 bases between the two germline ends. Germline V gives CDR1 SEHNR, CDR2 FQNEAQ (reference sequence). The CDR3 protein is CASSSLGQGEETQYF. Here the CDR3 DNA reads TGTGCCAGCAGCTCACTCGGTCAAGGGGAAGAGACCCAGTACTTC.

With respect to this clonotype: This may be a read error, as it is one base from a much larger clone. V is TRBV11-2 and J is TRBJ2-1; D is possibly TRBD1 (6 bases). The germline V gene encodes CDR1 SGHAT and CDR2 FQNNGV. Trimming left V 1 base short and J 8 bases short, with 15 bases between. CDR3 size: 15 residues. In DNA form, the CDR3 reads TGTGCCAGCAGCTTAGCTCAGGGGCCTCTCGATGAGCAGTTCTTC. Protein product: CASSLAQGPLDEQFF.

This clonotype has a count of ten or more. The limits of the CDR3 on the DNA are not certain, so only TCRdb's listed CDR3 is given. The chain has TRBV6-6 and TRBJ2-1. CDR1 is MNHNY and CDR2 is SVGAGI in the germline V gene (reference sequence). Ends included, the CDR3 has 14 residues. The CDR3 sequence: CASSSSDGYNEQFF.

Concerning this clonotype: This could be a read error, since a much larger clone is one nucleotide away. The chain is built from TRBV9 and TRBJ1-1; D remains ambiguous. Germline V gives CDR1 SGDLS, CDR2 YYNGEE. This CDR3 region has 15 residues. CDR3: CASGVASHGNTEAFF. The CDR3 nucleotides are TGTGCCAGCGGCGTAGCATCCCACGGAAACACTGAAGCTTTCTTT.

This clonotype was counted at least ten times. The chain combines TRBV19 with TRBJ1-5; no definite D call. CDR3 length equals 15 residues. V lost 5 bases to trimming and J lost 0 bases, with 11 bases between them. Germline loops: CDR1 LNHDA, CDR2 SQIVND (reference sequence). CDR3 sequence: CASSSLRYSNQPQHF. The CDR3 DNA reads TGTGCCAGTAGTTCCCTACGGTATAGCAATCAGCCCCAGCATTTT.

Ten or more counts support this clonotype. The chain carries TRBV6-1 and TRBJ2-7, with TRBD2 matching 7 bases. The CDR3 loop spans 14 amino acids. Germline V gene sequence: CDR1 MNHNS, CDR2 SASEGT. Trimming cost V 7 bases and J 3 bases; bases outside gene matches: 9. For the CDR3, the DNA is TGTGCCAGCAACCCAGCGGGAAGCGTCTACGAGCAGTACTTC. Amino acids: CASNPAGSVYEQYF.

Comment on this clonotype: The DNA is left out, because the CDR3 cannot be placed on it with certainty; the CDR3 is given as TCRdb lists it. The chain recombines TRBV9 with TRBJ1-1. Counting both end residues, the CDR3 totals 13 amino acids. In germline, CDR1 is SGDLS, CDR2 YYNGEE. This chain's CDR3 is CASSVGGGTEALF.

Only a few counts were recorded for this clonotype. The chain recombines TRBV20-1 with TRBJ2-7; D may match TRBD1 or TRBD2 (5 bases each). The CDR3 totals 13 residues. With 1 base removed from V and 4 bases from J, the gap between germline ends came to 11 bases. Germline CDR1 reads DFQATT; CDR2 reads SNEGSKA (reference sequence). CDR3 loop: CSARVAGSYEQYF. CDR3 nucleotides: TGCAGTGCTAGAGTTGCAGGGAGTTACGAGCAGTACTTC.

For this clonotype: Possible read error: a much larger clone is one base away. The chain carries TRBV4-2 and TRBJ1-1; 7 bases are shared with TRBD1. This CDR3 has 16 amino acids. Looked up from germline, CDR1 is LGHNA and CDR2 is YNFKEQ. CDR3 sequence: CASSQGTGALNTEASF. As DNA, the CDR3 is TGTGCCAGCAGCCAAGGGACAGGCGCTTTGAACACTGAAGCTTCCTTT.

The V and J genes are TRBV7-2 and TRBJ1-1; D is unclear. CDR1 is SGHTA and CDR2 is FQGNSA in the germline V gene. Trimming took 5 bases from V and 13 from J, leaving 23 bases between them. The CDR3 spans 14 residues. The CDR3 here is CASSPGTPVAKVFF. The CDR3, as DNA: TGTGCCAGCAGCCCCGGCACCCCCGTTGCCAAAGTTTTCTTT.

Worth noting for this clonotype: A much larger clone differs from this one at a single base, so this may be a read error. The final CDR3 position lacks the conserved phenylalanine or tryptophan, pointing to a likely read error. The chain carries TRBV5-3 and TRBJ2-3; 11 nucleotides agree with TRBD2. TRBV5-3 is an open reading frame whose function is uncertain. There are 15 residues in the CDR3. This CDR3 is CASSFSGRASDTQYL. The CDR3 DNA is TGTGCCAGCAGCTTTAGCGGGAGGGCCTCGGATACGCAGTATCTT.

The chain employs TRBV6-5 and TRBJ2-1; TRBD1 matches at 9 bases. Germline loops: CDR1 MNHEY, CDR2 SVGAGI. This CDR3 region has 16 residues. The trim removed 1 base at V and 7 bases at J, leaving 8 bases unmatched. The CDR3: CASSYYGQGNKNEQFF. The CDR3 DNA follows: TGTGCCAGCAGTTACTACGGACAGGGGAACAAAAATGAGCAGTTCTTC.

This clonotype was counted many times. The J gene is TRBJ2-3, the V gene TRBV12-3 or TRBV12-4; D might be TRBD2 (7 bases). Between the trimmed V and J ends, which lost 2 bases and 3 bases, there was a span of 15 bases. The length of the CDR3 is 16 residues. The CDR3 DNA reads as TGTGCCAGCAGTTTAACGGGGGGCGCATTGACAGATACGCAGTATTTT. Protein product: CASSLTGGALTDTQYF.

Comments on this clonotype: One end of the junction does not line up with germline, which may come from a read error. The chain uses TRBV24-1 and TRBJ2-1; D is unclear. This CDR3 comprises 14 residues. The germline V gene has CDR1 KGHDR and CDR2 SFDVKD. For the CDR3, the DNA is TGTGTCACCAGTGACCCCGACAACTACAATGAGCAGTTCTTC. Amino acid sequence: CVTSDPDNYNEQFF.

On this clonotype itself: A read error may be the cause here, since a much bigger clone is one base away. The CDR3 end shows no conserved phenylalanine or tryptophan, and so a read error is likely. The CDR3: CASSFGSGTASYEQYL. In DNA form, the CDR3 reads TGTGCCAGCAGTTTTGGTAGCGGGACAGCCTCCTACGAGCAGTACCTC. This rearrangement joins TRBV28 to TRBJ2-7, with D perhaps TRBD2 (8 bases). This CDR3 comprises 16 residues. Germline V gene lookup returns CDR1 MDHEN and CDR2 SYDVKM. The V gene lost 3 bases and the J gene lost 0 bases, with 15 bases spanning the gap.

This chain joins TRBV29-1 and TRBJ2-1; 12 bases fit TRBD1. CDR1 and CDR2 (germline): SQVTM, ANQGSEA. This CDR3 spans 16 amino acids. V shed 6 bases, J shed 2 bases, and the junction held 8 bases outside the gene matches. CDR3 nucleotide sequence: TGCAGCGTGAGGGGGGACAGGGGGCGGGCCTACAATGAGCAGTTCTTC. It translates to CSVRGDRGRAYNEQFF.